This T cell receptor (beta chain) was captured by sequencing in a study of cytomegalovirus exposure and HLA in healthy donors. Study-level findings and limits: Reports indicated that the classifier achieved high specificity and sensitivity in diagnosing cytomegalovirus status.

The CDR3 covers 15 residues. Germline loops: CDR1 SGHTA, CDR2 FQGNSA. Trimming took 5 bases from V and 4 from J; bases not matched to a gene: 7. The PCR contained 60 Vbeta and 13 Jbeta primers. TCRdb's table, derived via immunoSEQ multiplex PCR, lists solely in-frame clones and lacks some. The top ten hold 2.4% of the sample, which has approximately 78,000 clones, 65% to 85% seen once. This clone has only one observation. Antigen unknown. Sequenced: PBMCs. The sequence came from a woman between 50 and 59 years old in good health and CMV-seronegative. V gene TRBV7-2 combines with J gene TRBJ1-5; 8 bases are a match to TRBD1. This CDR3 reads CASSVTGGTNQPQHF. The CDR3 nucleotides are TGTGCCAGCAGCGTTACAGGGGGTACGAATCAGCCCCAGCATTTT.